This T cell receptor beta chain comes out of a study of shared clonotypes between healthy human individuals. The CDR3 consists of 14 residues. V was clipped by 3 bases and J by 2 bases, with 12 bases between them. Germline lookup yields CDR1 SQVTM and CDR2 ANQGSEA. Clones were read by immunoSEQ multiplex PCR, and TCRdb kept only the in-frame ones, dropping some. Found here are some 1.4 million clones, roughly 95% of them singletons; the top ten hold about 1%. The chain combines TRBV29-1 with TRBJ2-3; no definite D call. Input material: naive CD4+ T cells sorted from blood. Described subset: CD45RA+ positively selected. This clonotype originated in a man aged 30 to 39 in good health. CDR3 loop: CSVDASFITDTQYF. CDR3 sequence (DNA): TGCAGCGTTGACGCCAGTTTTATCACAGATACGCAGTATTTT.